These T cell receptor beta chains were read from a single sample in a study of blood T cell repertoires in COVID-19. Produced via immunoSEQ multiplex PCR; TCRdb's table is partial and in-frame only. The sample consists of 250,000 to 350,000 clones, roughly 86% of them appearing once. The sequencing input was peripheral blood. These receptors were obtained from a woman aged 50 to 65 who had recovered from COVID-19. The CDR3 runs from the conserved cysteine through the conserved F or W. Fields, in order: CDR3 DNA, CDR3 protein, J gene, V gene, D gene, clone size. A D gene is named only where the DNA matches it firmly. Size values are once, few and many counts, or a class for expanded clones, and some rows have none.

cdr3_nt: TGTGCCAGCAGCCGGACTAGCGGAGGGAGCACAGATACGCAGTATTTT
cdr3_aa: CASSRTSGGSTDTQYF
j_call: TRBJ2-3
v_call: TRBV3-1/TRBV3-2
d_call: TRBD2
clone_size: NA

cdr3_nt: TGTGCCAGCAGTTTTTCAGGCAGCGACCGGGGTTCACCCCTCCACTTT
cdr3_aa: CASSFSGSDRGSPLHF
j_call: TRBJ1-6
v_call: TRBV28
d_call: NA
clone_size: NA

cdr3_nt: TGTGCCAGCAGCTCACAGTCGTACACTGAAGCTTTCTTT
cdr3_aa: CASSSQSYTEAFF
j_call: TRBJ1-1
v_call: TRBV7-2
d_call: NA
clone_size: NA

cdr3_nt: TGTGCCAGCAGCCGGGCGGGGAGGTACGAGCAGTACTTC
cdr3_aa: CASSRAGRYEQYF
j_call: TRBJ2-7
v_call: TRBV3-1/TRBV3-2
d_call: NA
clone_size: NA

cdr3_nt: TGTGCCAGCTCACCAGGGTGGGACAGGGGCTCCTACAATGAGCAGTTCTTC
cdr3_aa: CASSPGWDRGSYNEQFF
j_call: TRBJ2-1
v_call: TRBV18
d_call: TRBD1
clone_size: NA

cdr3_nt: TGTGCCAGCAGTTACTCGGTGAGCGTTTACGAGCAGTACTTC
cdr3_aa: CASSYSVSVYEQYF
j_call: TRBJ2-7
v_call: TRBV6-2/TRBV6-3
d_call: NA
clone_size: NA

cdr3_nt: TGTGCCAGCAGCTTGGTTCCGGAGGTCACTGAAGCTTTCTTT
cdr3_aa: CASSLVPEVTEAFF
j_call: TRBJ1-1
v_call: TRBV5-8
d_call: NA
clone_size: NA

cdr3_nt: TGTGCCAGCAGAGCCGGACAGCCCTACGAGCAGTACTTC
cdr3_aa: CASRAGQPYEQYF
j_call: TRBJ2-7
v_call: TRBV6-4
d_call: NA
clone_size: NA

cdr3_nt: TGTGCCAGCAGCTTAGAGGAGGACCCGACAGAGACCCAGTACTTC
cdr3_aa: CASSLEEDPTETQYF
j_call: TRBJ2-5
v_call: TRBV7-8
d_call: NA
clone_size: NA

cdr3_nt: TGTGCCAGCAGCTTGGGACAAAGCCCTGAAGCTTTCTTT
cdr3_aa: CASSLGQSPEAFF
j_call: TRBJ1-1
v_call: TRBV11-2
d_call: NA
clone_size: NA

cdr3_nt: TGCGCCAGCAGCTGGGACAGGAACACCGGGGAGCTGTTTTTT
cdr3_aa: CASSWDRNTGELFF
j_call: TRBJ2-2
v_call: TRBV5-1
d_call: TRBD1
clone_size: NA

cdr3_nt: TGTGCCAGCAGCTTGTTGCTAGCGGGGAGATACAATGAGCAGTTCTTC
cdr3_aa: CASSLLLAGRYNEQFF
j_call: TRBJ2-1
v_call: TRBV14
d_call: TRBD2
clone_size: NA

cdr3_nt: TGCGCCAGCAGCCAACGCGCGGGGGCGGAGACCCAGTACTTC
cdr3_aa: CASSQRAGAETQYF
j_call: TRBJ2-5
v_call: TRBV4-3
d_call: NA
clone_size: once

cdr3_nt: TGTGCCAGCTCCGGGGTTTCACCCCTCCACTTT
cdr3_aa: CASSGVSPLHF
j_call: TRBJ1-6
v_call: TRBV28
d_call: NA
clone_size: NA

cdr3_nt: TGTGCCAGCAGCTCACAGGGTACTCCTAGCACAGATACGCAGTATTTT
cdr3_aa: CASSSQGTPSTDTQYF
j_call: TRBJ2-3
v_call: TRBV7-2
d_call: NA
clone_size: NA

cdr3_nt: TGTGCCTGGATTCAACAGGGGTTTCAAGAGACCCAGTACTTC
cdr3_aa: CAWIQQGFQETQYF
j_call: TRBJ2-5
v_call: TRBV30
d_call: TRBD1
clone_size: NA

cdr3_nt: TGCGCCAGCAGCGAGGGTGGCGAAAAACTGTTTTTT
cdr3_aa: CASSEGGEKLFF
j_call: TRBJ1-4
v_call: TRBV4-3
d_call: NA
clone_size: NA

cdr3_nt: TGTGCCAGCAACCCCCCCGGAGGGGATTCACCCCTCCACTTT
cdr3_aa: CASNPPGGDSPLHF
j_call: TRBJ1-6
v_call: TRBV28
d_call: NA
clone_size: few

cdr3_nt: TGTGCCAGCAGCCCTGCAGGGCAAGCTAACTATGGCTACACCTTC
cdr3_aa: CASSPAGQANYGYTF
j_call: TRBJ1-2
v_call: TRBV2
d_call: NA
clone_size: NA

cdr3_nt: TGTGCCAGCAGCCGCGAGAGCACTGAAGCTTTCTTT
cdr3_aa: CASSRESTEAFF
j_call: TRBJ1-1
v_call: TRBV11-2
d_call: NA
clone_size: NA

cdr3_nt: TGTGCCAGTAGTATTGGTCCGGTACCGCCCTACAATGAGCAGTTCTTC
cdr3_aa: CASSIGPVPPYNEQFF
j_call: TRBJ2-1
v_call: TRBV19
d_call: NA
clone_size: NA

cdr3_nt: TGTGCCAGCAGCTTGACAGGGTCGGATGGCTACACCTTC
cdr3_aa: CASSLTGSDGYTF
j_call: TRBJ1-2
v_call: TRBV5-4
d_call: NA
clone_size: NA

cdr3_nt: TGTGCCAGTCGTAAGGGGACAGTCATGAACACTGAAGCTTTCTTT
cdr3_aa: CASRKGTVMNTEAFF
j_call: TRBJ1-1
v_call: TRBV27
d_call: TRBD1
clone_size: NA

cdr3_nt: TGTGCCAGCAGCTTAGGAGGAGGCATCACTGAAGCTTTCTTT
cdr3_aa: CASSLGGGITEAFF
j_call: TRBJ1-1
v_call: TRBV7-9
d_call: NA
clone_size: NA